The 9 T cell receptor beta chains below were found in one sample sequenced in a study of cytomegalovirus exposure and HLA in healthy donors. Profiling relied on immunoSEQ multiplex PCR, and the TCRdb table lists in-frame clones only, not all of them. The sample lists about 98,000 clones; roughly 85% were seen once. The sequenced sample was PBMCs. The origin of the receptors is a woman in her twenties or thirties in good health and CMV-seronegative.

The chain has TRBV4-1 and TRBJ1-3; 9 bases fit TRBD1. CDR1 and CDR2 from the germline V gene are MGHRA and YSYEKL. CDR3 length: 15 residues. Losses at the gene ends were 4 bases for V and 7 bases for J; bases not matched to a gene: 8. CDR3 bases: TGCGCCAGCAGCCTAACAGGGGGCGAGAGGAACACCATATATTTT. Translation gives CASSLTGGERNTIYF.

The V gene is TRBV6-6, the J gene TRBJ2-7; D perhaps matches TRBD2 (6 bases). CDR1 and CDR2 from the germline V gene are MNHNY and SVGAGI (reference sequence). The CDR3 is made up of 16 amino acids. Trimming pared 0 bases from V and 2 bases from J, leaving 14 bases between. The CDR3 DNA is TGTGCCAGCAGTTACTCGTCGCTAGCGAGGACCTACGAGCAGTACTTC. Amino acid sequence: CASSYSSLARTYEQYF.

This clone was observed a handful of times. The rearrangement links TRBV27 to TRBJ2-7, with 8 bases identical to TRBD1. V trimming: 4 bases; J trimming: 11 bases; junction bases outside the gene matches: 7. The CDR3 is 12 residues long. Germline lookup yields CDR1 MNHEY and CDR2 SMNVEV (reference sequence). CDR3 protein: CASSSFETGEYF. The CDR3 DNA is TGTGCCAGCAGTTCCTTCGAGACAGGGGAGTACTTC.

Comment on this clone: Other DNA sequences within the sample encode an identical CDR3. The CDR3 coding sequence is TGTGCCAGCAGCCGACAGGGTCTCCAAGAGACCCAGTACTTC. Translated, it gives CASSRQGLQETQYF. The chain has TRBV6-5 and TRBJ2-5; 7 bases match TRBD1. Looked up from germline, CDR1 is MNHEY and CDR2 is SVGAGI. Unmatched junction bases numbered 5, after V lost 6 bases and J lost 1 base. There are 14 residues in the CDR3.

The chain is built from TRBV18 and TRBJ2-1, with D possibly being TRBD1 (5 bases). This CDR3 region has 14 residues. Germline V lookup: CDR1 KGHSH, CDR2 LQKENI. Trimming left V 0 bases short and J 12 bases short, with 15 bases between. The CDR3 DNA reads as TGTGCCAGCTCACCACCTCAGGGTATTGGTTCGCAGTTCTTC. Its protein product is CASSPPQGIGSQFF. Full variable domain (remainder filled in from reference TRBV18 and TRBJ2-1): NAGVMQNPRHLVRRRGQEARLRCSPMKGHSHVYWYRQLPEEGLKFMVYLQKENIIDESGMPKERFSAEFPKEGPSILRIQQVVRGDSAAYFCASSPPQGIGSQFFGPGTRLTVL.

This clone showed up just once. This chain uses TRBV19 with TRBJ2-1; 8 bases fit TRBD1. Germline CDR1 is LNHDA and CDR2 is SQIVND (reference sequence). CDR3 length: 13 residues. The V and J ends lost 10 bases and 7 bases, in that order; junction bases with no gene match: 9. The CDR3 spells CAIKAQGANEQFF. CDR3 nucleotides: TGTGCCATAAAAGCGCAGGGGGCAAATGAGCAGTTCTTC.

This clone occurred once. This CDR3 reads CASSQRRGFAGELFF. For the CDR3, the DNA is TGTGCCAGCAGTCAGAGGAGGGGTTTTGCCGGGGAGCTGTTTTTT. The J gene is TRBJ2-2, the V gene TRBV5-6; a possible D gene is TRBD2 (6 bases). Germline V gene sequence: CDR1 SGHDT, CDR2 YYEEEE. The CDR3 contains 15 residues. Trimming stripped 5 bases from V and 6 bases from J, with 17 bases between.

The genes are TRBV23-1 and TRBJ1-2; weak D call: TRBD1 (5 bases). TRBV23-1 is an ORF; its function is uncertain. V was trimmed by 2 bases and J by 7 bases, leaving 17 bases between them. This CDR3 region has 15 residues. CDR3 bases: TGCGCCAGCAGTCAACCTTTGATGGGGCTCCCTGGCTACACCTTC. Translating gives CASSQPLMGLPGYTF.

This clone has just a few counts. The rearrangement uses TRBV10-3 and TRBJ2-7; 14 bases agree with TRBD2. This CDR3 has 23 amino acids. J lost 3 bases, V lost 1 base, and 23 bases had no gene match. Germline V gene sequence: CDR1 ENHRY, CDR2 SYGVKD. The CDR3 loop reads CAISEWGTGLTGTSGRSGYEQYF. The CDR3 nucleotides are TGTGCCATCAGTGAGTGGGGGACAGGGTTAACCGGGACTAGCGGGAGAAGTGGCTACGAGCAGTACTTC.